These T cell receptor beta chains were read from a single sample in a study of blood T cell repertoires in COVID-19. The data were produced by immunoSEQ multiplex PCR, yet TCRdb's version contains in-frame clones alone and is incomplete. The data show 150,000 to 200,000 clones, 89% seen once. The sample taken for sequencing was peripheral blood. These receptor sequences come from a man aged 40-49 years with acute or convalescent COVID-19. The CDR3 runs from the conserved cysteine through the conserved F or W. The order of the fields is J gene, clone size, D gene, V gene, CDR3 protein, CDR3 DNA. A D gene is named only where the DNA matches it firmly. The size field is filled for only some rows; it gives once, few, many or a size class.

TRBJ1-1	NA	NA	TRBV30	CAWSVGGDTEAFF	TGTGCCTGGAGTGTAGGAGGGGACACTGAAGCTTTCTTT
TRBJ1-2	NA	NA	TRBV28	CASSFRGGYGYTF	TGTGCCAGCAGTTTTCGGGGGGGCTATGGCTACACCTTC
TRBJ1-3	once	NA	TRBV4-2	CASSQVGIGTGNTIYF	TGTGCCAGCAGCCAAGTTGGTATTGGCACTGGAAACACCATATATTTT
TRBJ2-3	NA	NA	TRBV5-4	CASTYRGSTDTQYF	TGTGCCAGCACGTACCGGGGTTCCACAGATACGCAGTATTTT
TRBJ2-7	NA	TRBD1	TRBV27	CASRSTGGYYEQYF	TGTGCCAGCCGATCGACAGGGGGCTACTACGAGCAGTACTTC
TRBJ2-3	NA	TRBD2	TRBV3-1/TRBV3-2	CASSRLGLAGGPSTDTQYF	TGTGCCAGCAGCCGCCTCGGACTAGCGGGGGGCCCAAGCACAGATACGCAGTATTTT
TRBJ1-1	NA	TRBD1	TRBV3-1/TRBV3-2	CASSTTGGSEAFF	TGTGCCAGCAGTACAACAGGGGGGTCTGAAGCTTTCTTT
TRBJ2-1	NA	TRBD2	TRBV10-1	CASSETSGGQSNEQFF	TGCGCCAGCAGCGAGACTAGCGGGGGGCAAAGTAATGAGCAGTTCTTC
TRBJ2-2	NA	TRBD2	TRBV6-5	CASSYRGGGAGELFF	TGTGCCAGCAGTTACCGCGGGGGGGGCGCCGGGGAGCTGTTTTTT
TRBJ2-2	NA	NA	TRBV5-1	CASSPTSRVAGELFF	TGCGCCAGCAGCCCGACCTCCCGGGTGGCCGGGGAGCTGTTTTTT
TRBJ1-1	NA	NA	TRBV5-5	CASSLFRFRLQNTEAFF	TGTGCCAGCAGCTTGTTCAGGTTTAGGCTTCAGAACACTGAAGCTTTCTTT
TRBJ1-2	once	TRBD1	TRBV7-2	CASSLVQGDYGYTF	TGTGCCAGCAGCTTAGTACAGGGGGACTATGGCTACACCTTC
TRBJ1-2	NA	NA	TRBV9	CASSVEQGIGYTF	TGTGCCAGCAGCGTAGAACAGGGCATTGGCTACACCTTC
TRBJ1-2	NA	NA	TRBV5-4	CASSFEGGGYGYTF	TGTGCCAGCAGCTTCGAGGGTGGAGGCTATGGCTACACCTTC
TRBJ1-1	NA	TRBD1	TRBV6-5	CASKGVTGRNTEAFF	TGTGCCAGCAAGGGGGTGACAGGGCGGAACACTGAAGCTTTCTTT
TRBJ2-5	NA	TRBD1	TRBV18	CASSPTGWETQYF	TGTGCCAGCTCCCCGACAGGGTGGGAGACCCAGTACTTC
TRBJ1-6	once	NA	TRBV30	CAFRSSYNSPLHF	TGTGCCTTCCGGAGCTCCTATAATTCACCCCTCCACTTT
TRBJ2-3	once	TRBD1	TRBV2	CASSLSGGDTQYF	TGTGCCAGCAGTCTATCAGGGGGAGATACGCAGTATTTT
TRBJ1-2	few	TRBD1	TRBV7-6	CASSLDRGQGYTF	TGTGCCAGCAGCCTTGACAGGGGGCAGGGCTACACCTTC
TRBJ2-1	NA	TRBD1	TRBV24-1	CATSDATGTAYNEQFF	TGTGCCACCAGTGACGCAACCGGGACAGCCTACAATGAGCAGTTCTTC
TRBJ2-7	once	NA	TRBV10-3	CAISESGSVSYEQYF	TGTGCCATCAGTGAGTCGGGCAGTGTCTCCTACGAGCAGTACTTC
TRBJ1-1	NA	TRBD1	TRBV3-1/TRBV3-2	CASTPTGMNTEAFF	TGTGCCAGCACCCCGACAGGGATGAACACTGAAGCTTTCTTT
TRBJ2-7	once	NA	TRBV9	CASSVVDRTYEQYF	TGTGCCAGCAGCGTAGTAGACAGAACCTACGAGCAGTACTTC
TRBJ2-2	NA	NA	TRBV19	CASRGGQTNTGELFF	TGTGCCAGTAGGGGGGGACAGACGAACACCGGGGAGCTGTTTTTT
TRBJ2-5	NA	NA	TRBV2	CASRTRPGLQETQYF	TGTGCCAGCAGGACCCGACCGGGACTGCAAGAGACCCAGTACTTC
TRBJ2-2	NA	NA	TRBV7-9	CASVDGKGGTGELFF	TGTGCCAGCGTCGACGGGAAGGGTGGAACCGGGGAGCTGTTTTTT
TRBJ2-7	NA	TRBD1	TRBV12-3/TRBV12-4	CASSWTGVFEQYF	TGTGCCAGCAGTTGGACAGGGGTCTTCGAGCAGTACTTC
TRBJ2-1	NA	TRBD1	TRBV27	CASSLPNRGLRNEQFF	TGTGCCAGCAGTTTACCAAACAGGGGGCTGCGGAATGAGCAGTTCTTC
TRBJ1-1	NA	NA	TRBV7-9	CASINQGQGAFF	TGTGCCAGCATCAACCAGGGACAAGGAGCTTTCTTT
TRBJ1-3	NA	TRBD1	TRBV5-1	CASSSDRGSGNTIYF	TGCGCCAGCAGCTCGGACAGGGGGTCTGGAAACACCATATATTTT
TRBJ2-7	NA	TRBD1	TRBV7-9	CASSTSGQGTYEQYF	TGTGCCAGCAGCACTTCGGGACAGGGAACCTACGAGCAGTACTTC
TRBJ2-1	NA	TRBD2	TRBV15	CATSRDLMTSGGTYNEQFF	TGTGCCACCAGCAGAGATCTCATGACTAGCGGGGGAACCTACAATGAGCAGTTCTTC
TRBJ1-5	NA	TRBD1	TRBV6-1	CASSEYWTGPQPQHF	TGTGCCAGCAGTGAATACTGGACAGGCCCACAGCCCCAGCATTTT
TRBJ2-1	NA	TRBD1	TRBV18	CASSPTRGQGVVNEQFF	TGTGCCAGCTCACCTACCCGAGGACAGGGAGTTGTCAATGAGCAGTTCTTC
TRBJ2-3	few	NA	TRBV4-3	CASSQVPSDTQYF	TGCGCCAGCAGCCAGGTACCTAGCGATACGCAGTATTTT